These 29 T cell receptor beta chains were all obtained from the same sample, sequenced in a study of cytomegalovirus exposure and HLA in healthy donors. PCR used 60 Vbeta primers and 13 Jbeta primers. Using immunoSEQ multiplex PCR, the repertoire was profiled, and TCRdb retains in-frame clones only, with some absent. The repertoire holds about 67,000 clones, with around 67% as singletons. The specimen sequenced was PBMCs. The source is a woman in her thirties in good health and CMV-seronegative.

V is TRBV2 and J is TRBJ2-1; 8 bases line up with TRBD2. V shed 5 bases, J shed 7 bases, and the junction held 4 bases outside the gene matches. Per germline, CDR1 SNHLY and CDR2 FYNNEI. The CDR3 contains 13 residues. CDR3 in amino acids: CASSRTSSNEQFF. The CDR3 DNA reads TGTGCCAGCAGTAGGACTAGCTCGAATGAGCAGTTCTTC.

This CDR3 is CASSLGLSGQGFNEQFF. The CDR3 DNA reads as TGTGCCAGCAGCTTGGGGCTGTCGGGACAGGGGTTTAATGAGCAGTTCTTC. This chain connects TRBV5-6 to TRBJ2-1; 10 nucleotides align to TRBD1. The CDR3 is made up of 17 amino acids. Germline assignment: CDR1 SGHDT and CDR2 YYEEEE. With V trimmed by 0 bases and J by 7 bases, 10 bases remained unmatched.

This rearrangement joins TRBV7-2 to TRBJ2-7; 11 bases fit TRBD2. V was pared by 4 bases and J by 4 bases, with 6 bases of the junction left unmatched. From germline, CDR1 is SGHTA and CDR2 FQGNSA. The CDR3 extends over 15 amino acids. In DNA form, the CDR3 reads TGTGCCAGCAGCTCTAGCGGGGGGTCGGGTTACGAGCAGTACTTC. This sequence encodes CASSSSGGSGYEQYF.

In this sample, this clone turned up a few times. This chain joins TRBV6-6 and TRBJ1-5; D gene ambiguous. Between the trimmed V and J ends, which lost 6 bases and 4 bases, there was a span of 16 bases. The CDR3 runs to 15 residues. Germline CDR1 and CDR2: MNHNY and SVGAGI (reference sequence). The CDR3 region is CASSRFDGQNQPQHF. The CDR3 nucleotides are TGTGCCAGCAGCCGCTTTGATGGGCAGAATCAGCCCCAGCATTTT.

The chain combines TRBV4-3 with TRBJ2-5; 8 bases line up with TRBD2. J lost 5 bases, V lost 1 base, and 3 bases had no gene match. CDR3 length: 14 residues. CDR1 and CDR2 from the germline V gene are LGHNA and YSLEER. This CDR3 reads CASSQAGGVETQYF. The CDR3 DNA follows: TGCGCCAGCAGCCAAGCGGGGGGGGTGGAGACCCAGTACTTC.

The V gene is TRBV11-2, the J gene TRBJ2-7, with unresolved D. CDR3 length: 13 amino acids. Trimming pared 0 bases from V and 9 bases from J, leaving 12 bases between. Germline CDR1 and CDR2: SGHAT and FQNNGV. The CDR3 sequence: CASSLDLRSGQYF. The CDR3 DNA reads as TGTGCCAGCAGCTTAGATTTGCGGTCTGGGCAGTACTTC.

The V call is TRBV2, the J call TRBJ2-7; possibly TRBD1 for D (6 bases). The CDR3 length is 14 residues. Trimming cost V 5 bases and J 2 bases, with 13 bases left between them. The germline V gene encodes CDR1 SNHLY and CDR2 FYNNEI. CDR3 DNA sequence: TGTGCCAGCAGTCTGACAGGCTTTCCCTACGAGCAGTACTTC. It codes for CASSLTGFPYEQYF.

The genes are TRBV7-2 and TRBJ1-2, with a weak D call TRBD1 (5 bases). Germline V lookup: CDR1 SGHTA, CDR2 FQGNSA. The CDR3 has 14 amino acids. The V and J ends lost 3 bases and 4 bases respectively, with 12 bases between them. Here the CDR3 DNA reads TGTGCCAGCAGCTTGGGGTCAGGGTTCTATGGCTACACCTTC. Translated, it gives CASSLGSGFYGYTF. Full variable domain (rest looked up from reference TRBV7-2 and TRBJ1-2): GAGVSQSPSNKVTEKGKDVELRCDPISGHTALYWYRQSLGQGLEFLIYFQGNSAPDKSGLPSDRFSAERTGGSVSTLTIQRTQQEDSAVYLCASSLGSGFYGYTFGSGTRLTVV.

This clone was seen more than once but under ten times. The chain combines TRBV10-2 with TRBJ2-5, with a tentative D call TRBD2 (6 bases). CDR3 length equals 16 residues. V was shortened by 8 bases and J by 3 bases, with 22 bases between the two germline ends. Germline V CDR1 and CDR2: WSHSY, SAAADI. CDR3 coding DNA: TGCGCCAGCCTGGGGGGTTCTGGTCGGAATAAAGAGACCCAGTACTTC. As protein: CASLGGSGRNKETQYF.

This chain connects TRBV14 to TRBJ1-4; 7 bases fit TRBD1. V lost 5 bases to trimming and J lost 4 bases; unmatched junction nucleotides: 1. The length of the CDR3 is 13 residues. Germline assignment: CDR1 SGHDN and CDR2 FVKESK. DNA for the CDR3: TGTGCCAGCAGCGACAGGGTTAATGAAAAACTGTTTTTT. Its protein product is CASSDRVNEKLFF.

The genes are TRBV11-2 and TRBJ2-1; 8 bases map to TRBD1. With V trimmed by 1 base and J by 7 bases, 6 bases remained unmatched. Germline CDR1 SGHAT, CDR2 FQNNGV. CDR3 length: 15 residues. CDR3 loop: CASSLGQGAYNEQFF. The CDR3 region has the DNA TGTGCCAGCAGCTTAGGCCAGGGGGCGTATAATGAGCAGTTCTTC.

This chain links TRBV14 with TRBJ2-1; D may be TRBD2 (5 bases). The CDR3 totals 15 residues. Germline CDR1 SGHDN, CDR2 FVKESK. With 5 bases removed from V and 0 bases from J, the gap between germline ends came to 11 bases. The CDR3 loop reads CASSAWESSYNEQFF. CDR3 sequence (DNA): TGTGCCAGCAGCGCGTGGGAGAGCTCCTACAATGAGCAGTTCTTC.

By proportion, this clone is medium-sized (0.01 to 0.1%). The genes are TRBV5-1 and TRBJ2-1, with 12 bases lining up with TRBD2. The CDR3 loop spans 14 amino acids. Germline V gene data show CDR1 as SGHRS and CDR2 as YFSETQ. The ends lost 4 bases at V and 8 bases at J; junction bases unmatched: 4. The CDR3 loop reads CASSTGLAGYEQFF. In nucleotides, the CDR3 is TGCGCCAGCAGCACCGGACTAGCGGGGTATGAGCAGTTCTTC.

The rearrangement joins TRBV5-4 to TRBJ2-2; possibly TRBD1 for D (5 bases). V was shortened by 0 bases and J by 0 bases, with 15 bases between the two germline ends. This CDR3 spans 18 amino acids. Per germline, CDR1 SGHNT and CDR2 YYREEE (reference sequence). The CDR3 loop is CASSLDGRVFANTGELFF. The CDR3 DNA reads TGTGCCAGCAGCTTGGATGGCAGGGTCTTTGCGAACACCGGGGAGCTGTTTTTT.

The chain's CDR3 is CASRVTGQSEKLFF. CDR3 DNA sequence: TGCGCCAGCAGGGTTACGGGACAGTCAGAAAAACTGTTTTTT. The chain couples TRBV10-1 to TRBJ1-4, with 7 bases lining up with TRBD1. This CDR3 contains 14 residues. The germline gives CDR1 WNHNN, CDR2 SYGVQD (reference sequence). The V gene end was trimmed by 6 bases and the J gene end by 8 bases; junction bases not matched to a gene: 9.

This chain links TRBV2 with TRBJ2-6; the match to TRBD1 covers 7 bases. The CDR3 runs 16 residues. The germline gives CDR1 SNHLY, CDR2 FYNNEI. V lost 6 bases and J lost 3; bases outside the gene matches: 8. The DNA for the CDR3 is TGTGCCAGCAGCCCTAGGGGGCAACGTGGGGCCAACGTCCTGACTTTC. Translated: CASSPRGQRGANVLTF. Based on the CDR3 plus reference TRBV2 and TRBJ2-6, the full variable domain is EPEVTQTPSHQVTQMGQEVILRCVPISNHLYFYWYRQILGQKVEFLVSFYNNEISEKSEIFDDQFSVERPDGSNFTLKIRSTKLEDSAMYFCASSPRGQRGANVLTFGAGSRLTVL.

This clone was seen only a few times. The chain is built from TRBV6-1 and TRBJ1-5; 7 bases are a match to TRBD1. The ends lost 3 bases at V and 7 bases at J; junction bases unmatched: 9. This CDR3 is built from 15 residues. CDR1 is MNHNS and CDR2 is SASEGT in the germline V gene. CDR3 in DNA: TGTGCCAGCAGTGATCTGGCAGGGGGGAACCAGCCCCAGCATTTT. Amino acid sequence: CASSDLAGGNQPQHF.

Details on this clone: The sample carries other DNA sequences with the same CDR3. The chain joins TRBV18 to TRBJ2-5, with D perhaps matching TRBD1 (5 bases). CDR1 and CDR2 (germline): KGHSH, LQKENI. Trimming removed 3 bases at V and 2 bases at J, with 7 bases between. The CDR3 covers 13 residues. The CDR3 spells CASSPGQQETQYF. The CDR3 DNA follows: TGTGCCAGCTCACCCGGACAACAAGAGACCCAGTACTTC.

This chain uses TRBV7-2 with TRBJ2-5, with TRBD1 identical over 7 bases. The CDR3 is 14 amino acids. J lost 5 bases, V lost 5 bases, and 8 bases had no gene match. In germline, CDR1 is SGHTA, CDR2 FQGNSA. The CDR3 nucleotides read TGTGCCAGCAGCCGACAGGGCCCCGGGGAGACCCAGTACTTC. Protein: CASSRQGPGETQYF.

The rearrangement links TRBV2 to TRBJ1-1; TRBD1 is a possible D gene (5 bases). The CDR3 covers 16 residues. CDR1 is SNHLY and CDR2 is FYNNEI in the germline V gene. Trimming took off 0 bases at V and 4 bases at J, with 15 bases between the two ends. CDR3 sequence (DNA): TGTGCCAGCAGTGAAGCGCGAAGGGGTTGGGGCACTGAAGCTTTCTTT. This codes for CASSEARRGWGTEAFF.

On this clone: Germline is not matched at one junction end, which may reflect a read error. The same CDR3 also results from other DNA sequences found in this sample. The chain recombines TRBV7-8 with TRBJ2-7; D not resolved. Germline CDR1 reads SGHVS; CDR2 reads FQNEAQ. The CDR3 consists of 13 residues. This CDR3 is CASRSGPAYEQYF. The CDR3 DNA is TGTGCTAGCAGGTCTGGGCCGGCCTACGAGCAGTACTTC. The complete variable domain, with remaining parts taken from reference TRBV7-8 and TRBJ2-7, reads GAGVSQSPRYKVAKRGQDVALRCDPISGHVSLFWYQQALGQGPEFLTYFQNEAQLDKSGLPSDRFFAERPEGSVSTLKIQRTQQEDSAVYLCASRSGPAYEQYFGPGTRLTVT.

The V and J genes are TRBV9 and TRBJ2-3; 7 bases are shared with TRBD1. CDR3 length: 14 amino acids. Germline values: CDR1 SGDLS, CDR2 YYNGEE. Trimming removed 1 base from V and 7 bases from J; junction bases left unmatched: 6. Written as DNA, the CDR3 is TGTGCCAGCAGCGTATTTGACAGGGTTAATACGCAGTATTTT. This translates into CASSVFDRVNTQYF.

On this clone: Compared with germline, one end of the junction differs, possibly owing to a read error. The gene calls are TRBV28 and TRBJ2-3; the D gene is possibly TRBD2 (7 bases). The CDR3 is 14 residues long. Germline loops: CDR1 MDHEN, CDR2 SYDVKM. As DNA, the CDR3 is TGTGCCAGCCGTTTGGGGGGGCCGGAAGATACGCAGTATTTT. Its protein is CASRLGGPEDTQYF. The variable domain in full, completed from reference TRBV28 and TRBJ2-3, reads DVKVTQSSRYLVKRTGEKVFLECVQDMDHENMFWYRQDPGLGLRLIYFSYDVKMKEKGDIPEGYSVSREKKERFSLILESASTNQTSMYLCASRLGGPEDTQYFGPGTRLTVL.

This chain connects TRBV7-2 to TRBJ2-7; possibly TRBD2 for D (5 bases). The CDR3 is 13 amino acids. Looked up from germline, CDR1 is SGHTA and CDR2 is FQGNSA. With 5 bases removed from V and 7 bases from J, the gap between germline ends came to 15 bases. The CDR3 spells CASSGRDSREQYF. In DNA form, the CDR3 reads TGTGCCAGCAGCGGACGGGATTCCCGGGAGCAGTACTTC.

This chain connects TRBV11-3 to TRBJ1-1; 7 bases are a match to TRBD1. This CDR3 comprises 16 residues. The V gene end was trimmed by 5 bases and the J gene end by 2 bases; junction bases not matched to a gene: 11. CDR1 is SGHNT and CDR2 is YENEEA in the germline V gene. The CDR3: CASSDRWGQTNTEAFF. The CDR3 DNA sequence: TGTGCCAGCAGCGATAGATGGGGACAGACAAACACTGAAGCTTTCTTT.

This chain joins TRBV19 and TRBJ2-2, with a weak D call TRBD1 (5 bases). The CDR3 is 16 amino acids. Germline CDR1 and CDR2: LNHDA and SQIVND (reference sequence). V gave up 5 bases and J gave up 2 bases, with 15 bases separating them. CDR3 DNA sequence: TGTGCCAGTAGTTCTTTCCGACAGACCAACACCGGGGAGCTGTTTTTT. As protein: CASSSFRQTNTGELFF.

The chain combines TRBV9 with TRBJ1-6, with D hard to call. The length of the CDR3 is 14 residues. CDR1 SGDLS and CDR2 YYNGEE come from the germline V gene. V lost 5 bases and J lost 6, with 12 bases in between. CDR3 sequence reads: CASSMLFGNSPLHF. In DNA form, the CDR3 reads TGTGCCAGCAGTATGTTATTCGGTAATTCACCCCTCCACTTT.

CDR3 amino acids: CASSQEGAQTYEQYF. The CDR3 bases are TGCGCCAGCAGCCAAGAGGGGGCGCAGACCTACGAGCAGTACTTC. The chain is built from TRBV4-1 and TRBJ2-7; D is perhaps TRBD1 (6 bases). V was clipped by 0 bases and J by 2 bases, with 11 bases between them. The CDR3 has 15 amino acids. Germline V lookup: CDR1 MGHRA, CDR2 YSYEKL.

The rearrangement links TRBV2 to TRBJ1-6, with 8 bases that match TRBD1. V trimming: 8 bases; J trimming: 6 bases; junction bases outside the gene matches: 6. This CDR3 has 14 amino acids. Germline-derived CDR1 and CDR2 are SNHLY and FYNNEI. The CDR3 reads CASRRQGSNSPLHF. The CDR3 nucleotides read TGTGCCAGCCGGAGACAGGGGAGTAATTCACCCCTCCACTTT.